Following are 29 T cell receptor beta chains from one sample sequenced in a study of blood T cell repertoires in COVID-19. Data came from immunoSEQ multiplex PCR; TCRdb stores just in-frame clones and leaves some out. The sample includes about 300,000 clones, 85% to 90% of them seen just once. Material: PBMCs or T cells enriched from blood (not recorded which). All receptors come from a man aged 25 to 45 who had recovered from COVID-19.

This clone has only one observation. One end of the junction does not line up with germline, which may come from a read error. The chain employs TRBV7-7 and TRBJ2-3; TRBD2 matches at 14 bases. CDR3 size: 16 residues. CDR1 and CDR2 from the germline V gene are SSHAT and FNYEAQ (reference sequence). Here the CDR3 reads CASSIGTSGSADTQYF. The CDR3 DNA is TGTGCTAGCAGTATAGGGACTAGCGGGAGCGCAGATACGCAGTATTTT.

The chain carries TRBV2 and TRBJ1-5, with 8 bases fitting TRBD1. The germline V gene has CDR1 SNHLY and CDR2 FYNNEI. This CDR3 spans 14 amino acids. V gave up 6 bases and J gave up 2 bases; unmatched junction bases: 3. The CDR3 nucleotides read TGTGCCAGCAGGACGGGACAGGGCAATCAGCCCCAGCATTTT. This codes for CASRTGQGNQPQHF.

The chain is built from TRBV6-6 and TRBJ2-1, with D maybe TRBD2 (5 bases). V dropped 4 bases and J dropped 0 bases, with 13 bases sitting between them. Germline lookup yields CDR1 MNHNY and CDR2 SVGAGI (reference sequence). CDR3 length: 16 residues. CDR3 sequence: CASSSWTSSSYNEQFF. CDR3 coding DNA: TGTGCCAGCAGTTCCTGGACTTCTAGCTCCTACAATGAGCAGTTCTTC.

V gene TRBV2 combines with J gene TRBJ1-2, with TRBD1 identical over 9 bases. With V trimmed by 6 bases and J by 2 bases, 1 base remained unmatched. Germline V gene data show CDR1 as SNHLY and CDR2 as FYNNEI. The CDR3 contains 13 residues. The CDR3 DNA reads TGTGCCAGCAGGGGACAGGGCAACTATGGCTACACCTTC. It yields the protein CASRGQGNYGYTF. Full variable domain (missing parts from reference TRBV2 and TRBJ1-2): EPEVTQTPSHQVTQMGQEVILRCVPISNHLYFYWYRQILGQKVEFLVSFYNNEISEKSEIFDDQFSVERPDGSNFTLKIRSTKLEDSAMYFCASRGQGNYGYTFGSGTRLTVV.

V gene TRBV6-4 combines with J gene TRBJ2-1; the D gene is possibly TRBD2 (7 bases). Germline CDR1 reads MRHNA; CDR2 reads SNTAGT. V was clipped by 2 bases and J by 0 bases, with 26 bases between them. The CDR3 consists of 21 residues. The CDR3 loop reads CASSDRYPKARGLSSYNEQFF. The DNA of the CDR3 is TGTGCCAGCAGTGACCGCTATCCGAAAGCGCGGGGGCTTAGCTCCTACAATGAGCAGTTCTTC.

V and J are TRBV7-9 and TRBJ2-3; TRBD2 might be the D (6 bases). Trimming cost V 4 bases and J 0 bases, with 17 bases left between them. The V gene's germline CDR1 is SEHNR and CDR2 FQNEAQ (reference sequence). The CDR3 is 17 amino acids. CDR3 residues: CASSWTTTRSSTDTQYF. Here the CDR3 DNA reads TGTGCCAGCAGCTGGACGACGACTAGATCTAGCACAGATACGCAGTATTTT.

CDR3 nucleotides: TGTGCCAGCAGCACCCCAAGACCGGGACAGGATCGAAACACCATATATTTT. It yields the protein CASSTPRPGQDRNTIYF. The rearrangement joins TRBV21-1 to TRBJ1-3; TRBD1 was called by the table and not checked on the DNA. TRBV21-1 has pseudogene status. The CDR3 contains 17 residues.

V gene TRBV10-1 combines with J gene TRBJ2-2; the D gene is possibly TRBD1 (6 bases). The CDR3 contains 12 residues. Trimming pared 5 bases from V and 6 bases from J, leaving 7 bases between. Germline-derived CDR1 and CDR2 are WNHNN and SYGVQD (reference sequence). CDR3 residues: CASSNRAGELFF. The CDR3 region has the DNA TGCGCCAGCAGTAACAGGGCCGGGGAGCTGTTTTTT.

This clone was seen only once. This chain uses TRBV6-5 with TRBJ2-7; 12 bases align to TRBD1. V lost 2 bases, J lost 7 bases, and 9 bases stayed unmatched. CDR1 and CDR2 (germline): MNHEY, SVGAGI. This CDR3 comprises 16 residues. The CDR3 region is CASSYQPGQGAGEQYF. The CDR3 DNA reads TGTGCCAGCAGTTACCAACCGGGACAGGGGGCGGGGGAGCAGTACTTC.

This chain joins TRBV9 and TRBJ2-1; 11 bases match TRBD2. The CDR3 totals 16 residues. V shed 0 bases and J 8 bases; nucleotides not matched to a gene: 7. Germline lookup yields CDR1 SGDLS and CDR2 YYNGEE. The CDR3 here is CASSVGSGRAGDEQFF. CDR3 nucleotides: TGTGCCAGCAGCGTAGGTAGCGGGAGGGCCGGGGATGAGCAGTTCTTC. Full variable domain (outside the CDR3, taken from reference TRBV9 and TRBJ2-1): DSGVTQTPKHLITATGQRVTLRCSPRSGDLSVYWYQQSLDQGLQFLIQYYNGEERAKGNILERFSAQQFPDLHSELNLSSLELGDSALYFCASSVGSGRAGDEQFFGPGTRLTVL.

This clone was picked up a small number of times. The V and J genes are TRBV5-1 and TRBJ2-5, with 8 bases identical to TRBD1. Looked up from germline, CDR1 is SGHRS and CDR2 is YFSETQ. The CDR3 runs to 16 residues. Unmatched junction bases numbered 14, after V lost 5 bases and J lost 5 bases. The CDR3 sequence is CASSSSGGNLRETQYF. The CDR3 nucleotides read TGCGCCAGCAGTAGCTCAGGGGGCAACCTAAGGGAGACCCAGTACTTC.

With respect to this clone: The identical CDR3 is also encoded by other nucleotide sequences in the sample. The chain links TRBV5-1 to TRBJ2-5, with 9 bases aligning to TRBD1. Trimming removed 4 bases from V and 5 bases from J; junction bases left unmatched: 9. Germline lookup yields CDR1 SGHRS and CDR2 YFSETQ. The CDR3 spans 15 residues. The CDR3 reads CASSVGDRAGETQYF. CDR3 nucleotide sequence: TGCGCCAGCAGCGTAGGGGACAGGGCCGGGGAGACCCAGTACTTC.

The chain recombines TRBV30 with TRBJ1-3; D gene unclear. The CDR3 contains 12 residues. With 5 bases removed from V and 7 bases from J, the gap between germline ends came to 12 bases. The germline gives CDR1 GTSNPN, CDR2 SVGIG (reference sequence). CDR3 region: CAWSATGNTIYF. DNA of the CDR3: TGTGCCTGGTCAGCGACGGGGAACACCATATATTTT. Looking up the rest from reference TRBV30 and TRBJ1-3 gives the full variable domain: SQTIHQWPATLVQPVGSPLSLECTVEGTSNPNLYWYRQAAGRGLQLLFYSVGIGQISSEVPQNLSASRPQDRQFILSSKKLLLSDSGFYLCAWSATGNTIYFGEGSWLTVV.

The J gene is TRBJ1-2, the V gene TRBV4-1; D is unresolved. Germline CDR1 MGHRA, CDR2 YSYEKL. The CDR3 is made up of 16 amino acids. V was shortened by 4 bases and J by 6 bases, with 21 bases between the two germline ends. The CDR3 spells CASSPGYPGFRDGYTF. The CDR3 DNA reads TGCGCCAGCAGCCCCGGGTACCCGGGGTTCAGAGATGGCTACACCTTC.

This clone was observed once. CDR3 coding DNA: TGTGCCAGCAGTTTCCGACAGGGAAAAGGCTACACCTTC. It yields the protein CASSFRQGKGYTF. The rearrangement uses TRBV12-3 or TRBV12-4 and TRBJ1-2, with 7 bases that match TRBD1. The V segment lost 3 bases and the J segment 8 bases; nucleotides outside the gene matches: 6. The CDR3 is 13 residues long.

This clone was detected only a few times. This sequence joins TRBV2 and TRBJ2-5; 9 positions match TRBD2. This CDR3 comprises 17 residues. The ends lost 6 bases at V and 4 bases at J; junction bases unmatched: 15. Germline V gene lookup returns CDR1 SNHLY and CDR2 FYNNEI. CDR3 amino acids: CASRWGTSRGVVETQYF. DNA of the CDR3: TGTGCCAGCAGGTGGGGGACTAGCCGAGGAGTCGTAGAGACCCAGTACTTC.

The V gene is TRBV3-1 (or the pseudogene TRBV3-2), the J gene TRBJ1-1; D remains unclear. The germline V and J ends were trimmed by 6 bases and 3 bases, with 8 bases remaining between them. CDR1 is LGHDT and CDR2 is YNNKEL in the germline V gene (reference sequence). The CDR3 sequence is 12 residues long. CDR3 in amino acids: CASRGWDTEAFF. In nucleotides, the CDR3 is TGTGCCAGCAGGGGCTGGGACACTGAAGCTTTCTTT.

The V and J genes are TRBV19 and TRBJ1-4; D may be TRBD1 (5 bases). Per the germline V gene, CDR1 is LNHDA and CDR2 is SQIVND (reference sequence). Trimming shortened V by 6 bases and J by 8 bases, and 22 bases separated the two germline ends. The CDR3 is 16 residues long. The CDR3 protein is CASSQFAGRGKEKLFF. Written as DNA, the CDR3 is TGTGCCAGTAGCCAATTTGCCGGGAGGGGCAAGGAAAAACTGTTTTTT.

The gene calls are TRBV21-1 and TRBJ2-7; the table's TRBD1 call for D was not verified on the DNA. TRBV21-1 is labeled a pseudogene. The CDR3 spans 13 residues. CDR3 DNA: TGTGCCAGCAGCACCCGACAGGAGTACGAGCAGTACTTC. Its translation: CASSTRQEYEQYF.

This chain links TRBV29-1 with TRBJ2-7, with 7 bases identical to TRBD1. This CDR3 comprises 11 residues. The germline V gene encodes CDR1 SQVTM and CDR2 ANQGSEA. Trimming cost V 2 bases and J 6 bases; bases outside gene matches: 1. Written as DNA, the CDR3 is TGCAGCGTTGAACACAGGGGCGAGCAGTACTTC. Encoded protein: CSVEHRGEQYF.

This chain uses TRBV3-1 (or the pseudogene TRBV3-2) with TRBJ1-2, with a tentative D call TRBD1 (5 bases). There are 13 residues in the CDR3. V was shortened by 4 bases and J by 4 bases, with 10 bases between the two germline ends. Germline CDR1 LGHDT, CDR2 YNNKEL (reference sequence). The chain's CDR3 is CASSLDSSYGYTF. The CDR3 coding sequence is TGTGCCAGCAGCCTTGACAGTTCCTATGGCTACACCTTC.

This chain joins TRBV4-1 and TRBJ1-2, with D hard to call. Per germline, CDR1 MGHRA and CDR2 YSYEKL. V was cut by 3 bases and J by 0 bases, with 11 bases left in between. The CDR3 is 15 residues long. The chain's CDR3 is CASSQWYRANYGYTF. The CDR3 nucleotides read TGCGCCAGCAGCCAGTGGTATAGAGCTAACTATGGCTACACCTTC.

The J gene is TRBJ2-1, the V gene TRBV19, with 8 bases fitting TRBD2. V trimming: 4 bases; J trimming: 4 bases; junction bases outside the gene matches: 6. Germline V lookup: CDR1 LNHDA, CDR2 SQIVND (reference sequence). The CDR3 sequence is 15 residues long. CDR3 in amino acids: CASSTSGTRYNEQFF. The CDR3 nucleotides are TGTGCCAGTAGTACGTCCGGGACTAGGTACAATGAGCAGTTCTTC.

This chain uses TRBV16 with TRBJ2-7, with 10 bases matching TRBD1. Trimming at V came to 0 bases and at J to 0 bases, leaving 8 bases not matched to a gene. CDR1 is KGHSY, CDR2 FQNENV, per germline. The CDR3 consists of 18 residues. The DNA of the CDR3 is TGTGCCAGCAGCCAATCAACGAGGGGACAGGGGCGCTCCTACGAGCAGTACTTC. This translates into CASSQSTRGQGRSYEQYF.

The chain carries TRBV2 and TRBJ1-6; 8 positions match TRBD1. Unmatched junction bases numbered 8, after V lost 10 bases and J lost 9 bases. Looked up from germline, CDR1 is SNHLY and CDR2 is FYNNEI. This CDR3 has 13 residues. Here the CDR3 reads CATNRGVSSPLHF. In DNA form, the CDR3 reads TGTGCCACCAACAGGGGGGTTTCTTCACCCCTCCACTTT.

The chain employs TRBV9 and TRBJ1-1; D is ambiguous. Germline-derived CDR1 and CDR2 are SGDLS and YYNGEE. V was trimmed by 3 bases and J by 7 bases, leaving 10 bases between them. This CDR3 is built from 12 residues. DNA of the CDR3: TGTGCCAGCAGCGAGGCCGGGTTTGAAGCTTTCTTT. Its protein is CASSEAGFEAFF.

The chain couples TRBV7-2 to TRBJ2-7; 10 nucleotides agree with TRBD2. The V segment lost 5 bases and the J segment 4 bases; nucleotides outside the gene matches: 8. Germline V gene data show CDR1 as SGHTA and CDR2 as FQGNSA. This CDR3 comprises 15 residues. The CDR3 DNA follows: TGTGCCAGCAGCCCCCGGACTAGCGGCGGATACGAGCAGTACTTC. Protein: CASSPRTSGGYEQYF.

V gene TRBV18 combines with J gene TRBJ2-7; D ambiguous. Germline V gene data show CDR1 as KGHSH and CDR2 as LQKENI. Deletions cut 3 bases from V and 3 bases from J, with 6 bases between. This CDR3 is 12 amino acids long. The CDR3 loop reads CASSPNSYEQYF. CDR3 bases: TGTGCCAGCTCACCGAACAGCTACGAGCAGTACTTC.

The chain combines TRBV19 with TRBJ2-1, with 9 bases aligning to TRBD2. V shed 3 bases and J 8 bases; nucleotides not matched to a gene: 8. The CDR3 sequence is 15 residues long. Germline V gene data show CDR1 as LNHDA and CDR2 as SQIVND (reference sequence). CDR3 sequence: CASSMWRGGPDEQFF. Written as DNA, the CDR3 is TGTGCCAGTAGTATGTGGCGGGGGGGCCCGGATGAGCAGTTCTTC.